The entry that follows covers one T cell receptor beta chain sequence. The antigen is undetermined. Random hexamers were used to reverse transcribe 0.5 to 1 ug of RNA. Multiplex immunoSEQ PCR targeted 54 Vbeta and 13 Jbeta TCR beta segments. TCRdb re-called the immunoSEQ multiplex PCR reads with MiXCR, one entry per CDR3 protein. Here the sample spans 85,000 to 120,000 distinct CDR3 sequences, approximately 94% being singletons. Bulk CD8+ and CD4+ cells came from magnetic negative isolation; CD8+ TEMRA by FACS. V was trimmed by 3 bases and J by 1 base, leaving 15 bases between them. Per the germline V gene, CDR1 is DFQATT and CDR2 is SNEGSKA (reference sequence). The CDR3 contains 15 residues. This record comes from a study of CD8 T cells in Susac syndrome. Overall study results and limits: In total CD8+ repertoires, approximately 17 Susac-specific public clones were found, and roughly 5 in CD8+ TEMRA repertoires. Clonal expansion of Susac CD8+ cells peaked in TEMRA cells, and it also peaked in active patients.

Specimen: CD8+ T cells from PBMCs. The chain uses TRBV20-1 and TRBJ1-1; tentative D call: TRBD1 (5 bases). The sequence was obtained from a human donor with Susac syndrome. The CDR3 DNA reads as TGCAGTGCTAGCCCGCGGGACCTCCGGAACACTGAAGCTTTCTTT. It is translated as CSASPRDLRNTEAFF.